A single sample gave rise to the 15 T cell receptor beta chains below, sequenced in a study of blood T cell repertoires in COVID-19. This table comes from immunoSEQ multiplex PCR, and its TCRdb copy is limited to in-frame clones, with some not included. The sample lists some 150,000 clones; roughly 84% were seen once. Sequencing used PBMCs or T cells enriched from blood (not recorded which). All receptors come from a woman in her 50s who had been exposed to COVID-19.

The chain joins TRBV9 to TRBJ1-1; 10 bases are shared with TRBD1. Germline values: CDR1 SGDLS, CDR2 YYNGEE. The CDR3 loop spans 14 amino acids. Trimming cost V 3 bases and J 10 bases; bases outside gene matches: 9. Here the CDR3 reads CASSALTGGVGAFF. CDR3 DNA sequence: TGTGCCAGCAGCGCATTGACAGGGGGCGTGGGAGCTTTCTTT.

The chain has TRBV3-1 (or the pseudogene TRBV3-2) and TRBJ1-2, with D possibly matching TRBD1 (6 bases). The CDR3 loop spans 16 amino acids. The germline V gene has CDR1 LGHDT and CDR2 YNNKEL (reference sequence). V was pared by 1 base and J by 2 bases, with 14 bases between. CDR3 DNA sequence: TGTGCCAGCAGCCAAGTTTCCGGGACATTGAACTATGGCTACACCTTC. The encoded protein is CASSQVSGTLNYGYTF.

This CDR3 is CASSTRTSGRAHEQFF. The CDR3 nucleotides are TGTGCCAGCAGCACCAGGACTAGCGGGAGGGCCCATGAGCAGTTCTTC. The chain employs TRBV6-6 and TRBJ2-1, with 15 bases fitting TRBD2. The CDR3 covers 16 residues. Trimming removed 6 bases from V and 8 bases from J; junction bases left unmatched: 8. CDR1 MNHNY and CDR2 SVGAGI come from the germline V gene (reference sequence).

This chain's CDR3 is CASSLVAVTWGPNTEAFF. The DNA of the CDR3 is TGTGCCAGCAGCTTAGTGGCAGTAACCTGGGGGCCGAACACTGAAGCTTTCTTT. The chain carries TRBV7-2 and TRBJ1-1; a weak D match, TRBD1 (6 bases). V lost 1 base and J 1 base, leaving 19 bases between the germline ends. This CDR3 has 18 amino acids. Germline CDR1 SGHTA, CDR2 FQGNSA.

The V gene is TRBV18, the J gene TRBJ2-3; TRBD2 matches at 10 bases. CDR1 and CDR2 from the germline V gene are KGHSH and LQKENI. V dropped 4 bases and J dropped 0; count of bases not matched to a gene: 4. The CDR3 consists of 16 residues. For the CDR3, the DNA is TGTGCCAGCTCACGAACTAGCGGGGCTAGCACAGATACGCAGTATTTT. Protein sequence: CASSRTSGASTDTQYF.

CDR3 nucleotides: TGCAGTGCTAGTGGGACAGTCCAAGAGACCCAGTACTTC. Translating it yields CSASGTVQETQYF. V usage is TRBV20-1 and J usage is TRBJ2-5; 7 bases align to TRBD1. The V gene's germline CDR1 is DFQATT and CDR2 SNEGSKA (reference sequence). This CDR3 is built from 13 residues. The ends lost 3 bases at V and 1 base at J; junction bases unmatched: 2.

The genes are TRBV12-5 and TRBJ2-7; 8 bases align to TRBD2. CDR3 size: 16 residues. V lost 4 bases, J lost 0 bases, and 8 bases stayed unmatched. The germline V gene has CDR1 LGHNT and CDR2 FRNRAP. The CDR3 bases are TGTGCTAGTGGTTCCCCTAGCGGGCCGAGCTCCTACGAGCAGTACTTC. This sequence encodes CASGSPSGPSSYEQYF.

The chain couples TRBV19 to TRBJ1-2; 9 bases are a match to TRBD1. Germline lookup yields CDR1 LNHDA and CDR2 SQIVND (reference sequence). After removal of 4 bases from V and 7 bases from J, the junction contained 4 bases not matched to a gene. The CDR3 runs to 13 residues. The chain's CDR3 is CASSTQGASGYTF. The CDR3 coding sequence is TGTGCCAGTAGTACACAGGGGGCATCTGGCTACACCTTC.

This chain joins TRBV28 and TRBJ1-3; the D is unclear. The CDR3 spans 14 residues. V was shortened by 3 bases and J by 2 bases, with 8 bases between the two germline ends. The germline V gene has CDR1 MDHEN and CDR2 SYDVKM. The CDR3 DNA reads TGTGCCAGCAGTTTGGGAGGTACTGGAAACACCATATATTTT. Its protein product is CASSLGGTGNTIYF.

This rearrangement joins TRBV7-3 to TRBJ2-3, with a tentative D call TRBD1 (5 bases). There are 18 residues in the CDR3. Germline V gene lookup returns CDR1 SGHTA and CDR2 FQGTGA. Trimming took off 4 bases at V and 0 bases at J, with 20 bases between the two ends. This chain's CDR3 is CASSSRGGRPNSTDTQYF. CDR3 DNA: TGTGCCAGCAGCTCTAGGGGTGGAAGACCCAATAGCACAGATACGCAGTATTTT.

The chain employs TRBV5-1 and TRBJ2-3; maybe TRBD2 (6 bases). This CDR3 is built from 14 residues. V was clipped by 1 base and J by 5 bases, with 11 bases between them. Germline V gene sequence: CDR1 SGHRS, CDR2 YFSETQ. The CDR3 protein is CASSLRSAGDTQYF. The CDR3 DNA reads TGCGCCAGCAGCTTGAGGTCAGCGGGAGATACGCAGTATTTT. Supplemented by reference TRBV5-1 and TRBJ2-3, the full variable domain reads KAGVTQTPRYLIKTRGQQVTLSCSPISGHRSVSWYQQTPGQGLQFLFEYFSETQRNKGNFPGRFSGRQFSNSRSEMNVSTLELGDSALYLCASSLRSAGDTQYFGPGTRLTVL.

The chain recombines TRBV7-2 with TRBJ2-3; 9 nucleotides line up with TRBD2. The CDR3 runs 18 residues. The V gene's germline CDR1 is SGHTA and CDR2 FQGNSA. V trimming: 4 bases; J trimming: 1 base; junction bases outside the gene matches: 12. CDR3: CASSSTAGGRMGTDTQYF. CDR3 nucleotides: TGTGCCAGCAGCTCCACCGCGGGGGGGCGTATGGGCACAGATACGCAGTATTTT.

V gene TRBV5-4 combines with J gene TRBJ1-6, with 7 bases matching TRBD1. The CDR3 has 15 residues. V lost 0 bases, J lost 5 bases, and 2 bases stayed unmatched. Germline CDR1 reads SGHNT; CDR2 reads YYREEE (reference sequence). CDR3 coding DNA: TGTGCCAGCAGCTTGGCCAGGGGGGATAATTCACCCCTCCACTTT. It is translated as CASSLARGDNSPLHF.

This clone was seen only once. The V and J genes are TRBV10-3 and TRBJ1-2; 7 bases map to TRBD1. Looked up from germline, CDR1 is ENHRY and CDR2 is SYGVKD. J was trimmed by 4 bases and V by 6 bases; bases with no gene match: 5. This CDR3 region has 13 residues. The CDR3 DNA reads TGTGCCATCAGACCAGGACAGGTCTATGGCTACACCTTC. Encoded protein: CAIRPGQVYGYTF.

This chain connects TRBV2 to TRBJ2-3, with 7 bases lining up with TRBD2. Germline V gene lookup returns CDR1 SNHLY and CDR2 FYNNEI. The V segment lost 3 bases and the J segment 0 bases; nucleotides outside the gene matches: 3. There are 15 residues in the CDR3. The CDR3 here is CASSEVAGSTDTQYF. DNA of the CDR3: TGTGCCAGCAGTGAGGTAGCGGGTAGCACAGATACGCAGTATTTT.